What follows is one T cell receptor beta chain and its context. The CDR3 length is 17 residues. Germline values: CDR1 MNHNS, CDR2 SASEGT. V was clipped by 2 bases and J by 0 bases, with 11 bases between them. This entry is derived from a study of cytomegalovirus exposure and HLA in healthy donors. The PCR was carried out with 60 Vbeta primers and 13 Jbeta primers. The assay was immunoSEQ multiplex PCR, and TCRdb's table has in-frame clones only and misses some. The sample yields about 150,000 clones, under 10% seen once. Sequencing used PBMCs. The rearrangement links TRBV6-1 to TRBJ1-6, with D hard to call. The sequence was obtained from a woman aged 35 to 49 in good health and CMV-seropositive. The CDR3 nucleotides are TGTGCCAGCAGTGAACAAGCAATTAGCTCCTATAATTCACCCCTCCACTTT. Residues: CASSEQAISSYNSPLHF.